The 2 T cell receptor beta chains below all came from one sample that was sequenced in a study of blood T cell repertoires in COVID-19. This table comes from immunoSEQ multiplex PCR, and its TCRdb copy is limited to in-frame clones, with some not included. The table has about 89,000 clones, 60% to 80% seen once. Specimen: peripheral blood. All receptors come from a woman older than 75 with acute or convalescent COVID-19.

The rearrangement links TRBV7-3 to TRBJ2-3, with 9 bases that match TRBD1. There are 13 residues in the CDR3. The germline V gene has CDR1 SGHTA and CDR2 FQGTGA. The J segment lost 12 bases and the V segment lost 3 bases, leaving 7 bases of the junction unmatched. This chain's CDR3 is CASSFQTGGGQYF. Here the CDR3 DNA reads TGTGCCAGCAGCTTTCAAACAGGGGGCGGACAGTATTTT.

The V call is TRBV18, the J call TRBJ1-6; 7 nucleotides line up with TRBD1. The length of the CDR3 is 16 residues. Germline assignment: CDR1 KGHSH and CDR2 LQKENI. The J segment lost 5 bases and the V segment lost 2 bases, leaving 6 bases of the junction unmatched. In nucleotides, the CDR3 is TGTGCCAGCTCACCAATGACAGGGAGGAATAATTCACCCCTCCACTTT. Its translation is CASSPMTGRNNSPLHF.